This is a list of T cell receptor beta chains from one sample in a study of brain T cells in children with intractable seizures. Profiling relied on immunoSEQ multiplex PCR, and the TCRdb table lists in-frame clones only, not all of them. The sample carries hundreds of thousands of clones, roughly 93% recorded once. The sequencing here drew on peripheral blood, taken about 5 months after surgery. Receptors originate from a boy under two years old with tuberous sclerosis and intractable seizures. Each CDR3 is given without its conserved first and last residue.

>TRBV2
ASIPQGGKEKLF
>TRBV11-2
ASRSTLTHEQY
>TRBV5-8
ASSRGGSGTLVPLH
>TRBV2
ASLGPGGSTTNEKLF
>TRBV7-8
ASSLEVYRDSHGYT
>TRBV7-9
ASSLPPSRQGTGNTIY
>TRBV6-6
AIQANTGELF
>TRBV3-1/TRBV3-2
ASSRSRDRGPGSYNEQF
>TRBV19
ASPDSGSSYEQY
>TRBV9
ASRGTGGEQY